The 12 T cell receptor beta chains reported below all come from one sample, sequenced in a study of blood T cell repertoires in COVID-19. Generated by immunoSEQ multiplex PCR, the TCRdb table keeps only in-frame clones and is missing some. The sample shows about 53,000 clones, about nine tenths of them seen only once. The sequencing input was peripheral blood. The receptors originated from an elderly man with acute or convalescent COVID-19.

The chain couples TRBV7-9 to TRBJ2-5; 7 bases are shared with TRBD2. The CDR3 contains 18 residues. The germline gives CDR1 SEHNR, CDR2 FQNEAQ (reference sequence). The trim removed 1 base at V and 2 bases at J, leaving 13 bases unmatched. The CDR3 is CASSLGSIVGGKQETQYF. Here the CDR3 DNA reads TGTGCCAGCAGCTTAGGTTCCATTGTGGGGGGGAAGCAAGAGACCCAGTACTTC.

The chain uses TRBV19 and TRBJ2-3; D is unresolved. The ends were cut back, 6 bases at V and 6 bases at J, with 13 bases in the middle. The germline CDR1 and CDR2 sequences are LNHDA and SQIVND (reference sequence). The CDR3 spans 13 residues. Here the CDR3 reads CASRVGYRDTQYF. CDR3 in DNA: TGTGCCAGTAGAGTCGGGTACCGGGATACGCAGTATTTT.

This clone was counted between two and nine times. This rearrangement joins TRBV3-1 (or the pseudogene TRBV3-2) to TRBJ2-7, with TRBD2 as a possible D gene (6 bases). This CDR3 is built from 15 residues. Looked up from germline, CDR1 is LGHDT and CDR2 is YNNKEL (reference sequence). The ends were cut back, 4 bases at V and 7 bases at J, with 20 bases in the middle. CDR3: CASSPLGTSSGEQYF. CDR3 sequence (DNA): TGTGCCAGCAGCCCTCTCGGGACTTCCAGTGGGGAGCAGTACTTC.

V gene TRBV18 combines with J gene TRBJ2-1; 16 positions match TRBD2. Germline assignment: CDR1 KGHSH and CDR2 LQKENI. The junction had 3 bases not matched to a gene; V was cut back by 0 bases and J by 4 bases. The CDR3 totals 18 residues. Here the CDR3 reads CASSPPGLAGGQYNEQFF. CDR3 nucleotide sequence: TGTGCCAGCTCACCACCGGGACTAGCGGGGGGGCAATACAATGAGCAGTTCTTC.

The J gene is TRBJ1-1, the V gene TRBV4-1; D uncertain. Trimming took 0 bases from V and 1 from J, leaving 12 bases between them. CDR1 is MGHRA, CDR2 YSYEKL, per germline. This CDR3 has 16 residues. The DNA of the CDR3 is TGCGCCAGCAGCCAAGATTCCGCAGTCCCGAACACTGAAGCTTTCTTT. Translated: CASSQDSAVPNTEAFF.

The chain uses TRBV7-6 and TRBJ1-1, with D hard to call. Trimming took off 0 bases at V and 5 bases at J, with 7 bases between the two ends. This CDR3 contains 13 residues. Germline V gene data show CDR1 as SGHVS and CDR2 as FNYEAQ. The CDR3 is CASSLAHRTEAFF. CDR3 nucleotide sequence: TGTGCCAGCAGCTTAGCGCACAGAACTGAAGCTTTCTTT. Complete variable domain (other parts from reference TRBV7-6 and TRBJ1-1): GAGVSQSPRYKVTKRGQDVALRCDPISGHVSLYWYRQALGQGPEFLTYFNYEAQQDKSGLPNDRFSAERPEGSISTLTIQRTEQRDSAMYRCASSLAHRTEAFFGQGTRLTVV.

J is TRBJ2-3 and V is TRBV3-1 (or the pseudogene TRBV3-2); 12 nucleotides agree with TRBD2. Trimming removed 5 bases from V and 3 bases from J; junction bases left unmatched: 15. CDR1 is LGHDT and CDR2 is YNNKEL in the germline V gene (reference sequence). There are 19 residues in the CDR3. The CDR3 sequence is CASSSTHRGLAGRTDTQYF. The CDR3 coding sequence is TGTGCCAGCAGCTCGACTCACCGGGGACTAGCGGGCAGAACAGATACGCAGTATTTT.

The V call is TRBV7-3, the J call TRBJ1-6; possibly TRBD1 for D (5 bases). This CDR3 has 14 residues. Germline V gives CDR1 SGHTA, CDR2 FQGTGA. V gave up 3 bases and J gave up 8 bases, with 11 bases separating them. The CDR3 loop is CASSLGLQDSPLHF. In DNA form, the CDR3 reads TGTGCCAGCAGCTTGGGGCTACAGGATTCACCCCTCCACTTT.

The chain links TRBV29-1 to TRBJ1-5; 7 bases fit TRBD1. Trimming cost V 5 bases and J 2 bases; bases outside gene matches: 6. This CDR3 spans 14 amino acids. Germline-derived CDR1 and CDR2 are SQVTM and ANQGSEA. CDR3 amino acids: CSVNVQGGNQPQHF. CDR3 coding DNA: TGCAGCGTTAATGTTCAGGGGGGCAATCAGCCCCAGCATTTT.

The gene calls are TRBV30 and TRBJ1-3; the D gene is possibly TRBD1 (5 bases). The germline gives CDR1 GTSNPN, CDR2 SVGIG (reference sequence). The length of the CDR3 is 12 residues. V was clipped by 4 bases and J by 4 bases, with 8 bases between them. The CDR3 reads CAWKGLGNTIYF. The CDR3 bases are TGTGCCTGGAAGGGACTCGGAAACACCATATATTTT. The entire variable domain, with the rest obtained from reference TRBV30 and TRBJ1-3, is as follows: SQTIHQWPATLVQPVGSPLSLECTVEGTSNPNLYWYRQAAGRGLQLLFYSVGIGQISSEVPQNLSASRPQDRQFILSSKKLLLSDSGFYLCAWKGLGNTIYFGEGSWLTVV.

Points on this clone: The same CDR3 is also encoded by other DNA sequences in this sample. The gene calls are TRBV18 and TRBJ1-5; D gene ambiguous. Germline CDR1 and CDR2: KGHSH and LQKENI. V was cut by 3 bases and J by 2 bases, with 8 bases left in between. This CDR3 spans 14 amino acids. The CDR3 sequence is CASSPGEGNQPQHF. The DNA for the CDR3 is TGTGCCAGCTCACCTGGGGAGGGCAATCAGCCCCAGCATTTT.

The table lists this clone with a count of one. Here the CDR3 DNA reads TGTGCCAGCAGCCCCCGGGGGACCAACTATGGCTACACCTTC. Its translation: CASSPRGTNYGYTF. The V gene is TRBV9, the J gene TRBJ1-2; D possibly corresponds to TRBD1 (5 bases). Deletions cut 4 bases from V and 2 bases from J, with 12 bases between. This CDR3 has 14 amino acids. The germline V gene encodes CDR1 SGDLS and CDR2 YYNGEE.